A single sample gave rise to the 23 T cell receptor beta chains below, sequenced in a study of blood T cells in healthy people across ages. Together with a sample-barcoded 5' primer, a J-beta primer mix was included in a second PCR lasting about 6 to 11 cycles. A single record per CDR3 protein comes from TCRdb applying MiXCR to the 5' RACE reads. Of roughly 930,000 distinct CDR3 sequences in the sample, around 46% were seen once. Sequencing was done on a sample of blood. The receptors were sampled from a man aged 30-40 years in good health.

The DNA for the CDR3 is TGCAGTGCTTCCTCGACCGGACACCCCGAGCAGTACTTC. Translating gives CSASSTGHPEQYF. This chain uses TRBV20-1 with TRBJ2-7, with D tentatively TRBD1 (5 bases). Trimming shortened V by 5 bases and J by 6 bases, and 17 bases separated the two germline ends. The germline CDR1 and CDR2 sequences are DFQATT and SNEGSKA (reference sequence). The length of the CDR3 is 13 residues.

CDR3 nucleotide sequence: TGTGCCAGCAGCTTAGATCCACAGGGGAGTGATGGCTACACCTTC. Protein: CASSLDPQGSDGYTF. The chain couples TRBV13 to TRBJ1-2; 7 nucleotides align to TRBD1. This CDR3 is 15 amino acids long. V trimming: 1 base; J trimming: 6 bases; junction bases outside the gene matches: 8. CDR1 PRHDT and CDR2 FYEKMQ come from the germline V gene (reference sequence). The full variable domain, with the rest looked up from reference TRBV13 and TRBJ1-2, is AAGVIQSPRHLIKEKRETATLKCYPIPRHDTVYWYQQGPGQDPQFLISFYEKMQSDKGSIPDRFSAQQFSDYHSELNMSSLELGDSALYFCASSLDPQGSDGYTFGSGTRLTVV.

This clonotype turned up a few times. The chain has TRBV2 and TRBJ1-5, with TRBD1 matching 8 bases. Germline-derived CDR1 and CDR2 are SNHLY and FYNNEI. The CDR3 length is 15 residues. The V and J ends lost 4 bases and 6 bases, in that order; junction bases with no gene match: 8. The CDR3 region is CASSVSGGESQPQHF. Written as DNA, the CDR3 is TGTGCCAGCAGTGTTTCAGGGGGCGAAAGTCAGCCCCAGCATTTT.

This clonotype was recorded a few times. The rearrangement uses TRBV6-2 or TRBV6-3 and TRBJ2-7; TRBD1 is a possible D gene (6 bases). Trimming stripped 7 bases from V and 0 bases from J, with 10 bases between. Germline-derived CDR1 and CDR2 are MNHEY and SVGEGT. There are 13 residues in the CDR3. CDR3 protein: CASTDRSSYEQYF. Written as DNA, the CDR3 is TGTGCCAGCACTGACAGGTCCTCCTACGAGCAGTACTTC.

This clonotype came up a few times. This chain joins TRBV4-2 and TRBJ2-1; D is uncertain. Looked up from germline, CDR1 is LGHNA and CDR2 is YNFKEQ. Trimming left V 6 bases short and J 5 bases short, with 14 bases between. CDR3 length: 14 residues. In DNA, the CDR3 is TGTGCCAGCAGAACGGCCCGGGCGGACAATGAGCAGTTCTTC. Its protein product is CASRTARADNEQFF.

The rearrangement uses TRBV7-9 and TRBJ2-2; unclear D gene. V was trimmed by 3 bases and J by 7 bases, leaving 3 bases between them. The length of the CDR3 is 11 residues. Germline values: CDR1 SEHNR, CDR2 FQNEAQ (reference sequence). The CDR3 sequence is CASSFHGELFF. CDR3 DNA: TGTGCCAGCAGCTTCCACGGGGAGCTGTTTTTT.

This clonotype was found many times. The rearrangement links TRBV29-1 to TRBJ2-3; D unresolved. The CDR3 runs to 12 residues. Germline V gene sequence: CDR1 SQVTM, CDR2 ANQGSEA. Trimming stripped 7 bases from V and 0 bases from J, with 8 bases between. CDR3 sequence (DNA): TGCAGCGCGACAACTAGCACAGATACGCAGTATTTT. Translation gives CSATTSTDTQYF.

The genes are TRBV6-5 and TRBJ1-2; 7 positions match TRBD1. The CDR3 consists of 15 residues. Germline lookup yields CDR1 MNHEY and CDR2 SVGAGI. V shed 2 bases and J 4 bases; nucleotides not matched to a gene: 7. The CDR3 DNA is TGTGCCAGCAGTTACGCCCAGGGGGGGATCTATGGCTACACCTTC. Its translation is CASSYAQGGIYGYTF.

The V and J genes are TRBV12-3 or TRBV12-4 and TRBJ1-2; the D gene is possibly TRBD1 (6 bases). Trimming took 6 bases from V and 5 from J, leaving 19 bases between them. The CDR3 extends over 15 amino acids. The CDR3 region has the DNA TGTGCCAGCAGCCCCGGAGTTGTAGGGGGGTATGGCTACACCTTC. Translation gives CASSPGVVGGYGYTF.

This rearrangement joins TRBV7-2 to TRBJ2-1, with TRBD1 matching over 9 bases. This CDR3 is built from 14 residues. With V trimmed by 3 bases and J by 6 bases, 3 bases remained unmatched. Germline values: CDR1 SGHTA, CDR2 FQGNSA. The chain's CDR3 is CASSFGTGPNEQFF. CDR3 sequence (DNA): TGTGCCAGCAGCTTCGGGACAGGGCCCAATGAGCAGTTCTTC.

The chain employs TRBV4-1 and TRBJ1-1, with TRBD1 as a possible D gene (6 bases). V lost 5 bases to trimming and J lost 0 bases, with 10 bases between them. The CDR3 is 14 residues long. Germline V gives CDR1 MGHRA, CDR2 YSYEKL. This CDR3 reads CASSYDRLNTEAFF. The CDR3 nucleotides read TGCGCCAGCAGCTACGACAGGCTGAACACTGAAGCTTTCTTT.

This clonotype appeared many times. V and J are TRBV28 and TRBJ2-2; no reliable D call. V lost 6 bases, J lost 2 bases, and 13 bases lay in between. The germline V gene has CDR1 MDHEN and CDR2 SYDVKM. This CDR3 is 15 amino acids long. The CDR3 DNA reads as TGTGCCAGCAGCCCCCCTTCACGAAACACCGGGGAGCTGTTTTTT. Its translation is CASSPPSRNTGELFF.

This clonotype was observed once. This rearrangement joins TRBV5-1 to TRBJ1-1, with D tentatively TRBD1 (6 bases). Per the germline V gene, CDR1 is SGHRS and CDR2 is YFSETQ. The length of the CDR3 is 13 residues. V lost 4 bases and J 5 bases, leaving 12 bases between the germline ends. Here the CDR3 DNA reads TGCGCCAGCAGCGTACAGGGTGTTACTGAAGCTTTCTTT. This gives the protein CASSVQGVTEAFF.

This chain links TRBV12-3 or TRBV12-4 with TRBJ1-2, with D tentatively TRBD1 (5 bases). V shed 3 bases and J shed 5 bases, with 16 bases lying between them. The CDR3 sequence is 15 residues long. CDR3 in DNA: TGTGCCAGCAGTTTCGGCAGGGTCAAAGCGTATGGCTACACCTTC. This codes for CASSFGRVKAYGYTF.

The CDR3 protein is CASSSTDTGGDEQFF. CDR3 in DNA: TGTGCCAGCAGCTCAACCGACACAGGGGGCGATGAGCAGTTCTTC. This sequence joins TRBV27 and TRBJ2-1, with 9 bases fitting TRBD1. Germline-derived CDR1 and CDR2 are MNHEY and SMNVEV (reference sequence). V lost 6 bases and J lost 8; bases outside the gene matches: 11. This CDR3 region has 15 residues.

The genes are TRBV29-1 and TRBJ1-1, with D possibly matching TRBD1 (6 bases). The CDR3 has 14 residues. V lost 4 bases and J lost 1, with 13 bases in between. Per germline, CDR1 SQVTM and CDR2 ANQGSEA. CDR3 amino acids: CSVALRGRNTEAFF. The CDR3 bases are TGCAGCGTTGCCCTTAGGGGGAGGAACACTGAAGCTTTCTTT.

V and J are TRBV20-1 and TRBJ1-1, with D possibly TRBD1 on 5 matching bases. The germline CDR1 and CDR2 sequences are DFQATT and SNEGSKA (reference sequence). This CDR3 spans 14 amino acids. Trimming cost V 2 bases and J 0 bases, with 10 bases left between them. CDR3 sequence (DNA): TGCAGTGCTAGACAGGGATCCTTGAACACTGAAGCTTTCTTT. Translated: CSARQGSLNTEAFF.

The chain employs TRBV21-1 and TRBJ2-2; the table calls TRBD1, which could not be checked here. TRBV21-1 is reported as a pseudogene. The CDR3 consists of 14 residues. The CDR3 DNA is TGTGCCAGCAGCGGGGCAGAGAACACCGGGGAGCTGTTTTTT. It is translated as CASSGAENTGELFF.

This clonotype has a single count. CDR3 sequence reads: CASSLFDPLTRGGPGDTQYF. The CDR3 nucleotides are TGTGCCAGCAGTTTATTTGATCCCCTCACTAGGGGGGGGCCCGGAGATACGCAGTATTTT. The chain employs TRBV28 and TRBJ2-3, with a weak D call TRBD2 (7 bases). The CDR3 has 20 amino acids. The ends were cut back, 1 base at V and 5 bases at J, with 28 bases in the middle. Germline V gives CDR1 MDHEN, CDR2 SYDVKM.

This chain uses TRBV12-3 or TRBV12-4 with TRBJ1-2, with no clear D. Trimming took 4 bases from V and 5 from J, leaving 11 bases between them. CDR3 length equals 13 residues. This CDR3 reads CASSSGKFYGYTF. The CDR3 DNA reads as TGTGCCAGCAGTTCTGGCAAATTTTATGGCTACACCTTC.

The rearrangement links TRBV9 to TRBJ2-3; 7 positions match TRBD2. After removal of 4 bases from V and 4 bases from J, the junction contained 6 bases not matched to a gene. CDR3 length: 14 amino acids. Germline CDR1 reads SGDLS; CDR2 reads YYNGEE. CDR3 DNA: TGTGCCAGCAGCCCCCCACGGGGGGCAGATACGCAGTATTTT. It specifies CASSPPRGADTQYF.

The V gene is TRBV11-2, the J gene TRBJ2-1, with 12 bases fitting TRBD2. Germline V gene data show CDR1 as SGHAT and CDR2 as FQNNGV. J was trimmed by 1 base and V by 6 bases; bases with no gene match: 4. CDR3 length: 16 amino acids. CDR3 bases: TGTGCCAGCAGGGGACTAGCGGGTCGTTCCTACAATGAGCAGTTCTTC. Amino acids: CASRGLAGRSYNEQFF.

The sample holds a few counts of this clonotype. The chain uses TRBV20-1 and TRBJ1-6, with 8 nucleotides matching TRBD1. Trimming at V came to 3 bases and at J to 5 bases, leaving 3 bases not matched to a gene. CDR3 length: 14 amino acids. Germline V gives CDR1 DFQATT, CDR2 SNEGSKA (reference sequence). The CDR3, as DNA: TGCAGTGCTAGTCGGGACAGGCATAATTCACCCCTCCACTTT. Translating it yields CSASRDRHNSPLHF.